A single TCR beta chain is shown here with its context. Which antigen it targets is not known. No base-level quality is on record; no much larger clone is a single base apart. TCR cDNA was synthesized by 5'RACE template switching, through which a universal primer site and unique molecular identifiers were introduced. Priming of cDNA synthesis was performed from both the TCR alpha and TCR beta constant segments. Library amplification used two PCR steps, and the second PCR step added sample barcodes and sequencing adapters. Libraries were sequenced on Illumina HiSeq 2500 (2x100 bp) or NovaSeq (2x150 bp). Per the authors' processing: MIGEC was used to demultiplex reads and collapse the reads into UMI consensus sequences, and MiXCR was used for V(D)J alignment. Clonotypes responding to the vaccine were identified with edgeR on replicate PBMC samples, with the criteria of FDR below 0.01 and a log2 fold change above 5 up to day 15. Bulk clonotypes were assigned CD4 or CD8 identity according to which sequenced CD4 or CD8 repertoire held them at higher abundance. TCRdb trimmed public reads at Q25 via fastp, called clones via MiXCR and kept in-frame beta chains. One record per CDR3 amino acid sequence lists the most common genes and DNA. The authors' filters were not applied to this entry. The sample table lists around 70,000 distinct CDR3 sequences, about 6.6% of them with a count of one. Roughly 33% of the sample is held by the ten biggest clonotypes.

The germline V gene sets CDR1 to SGHVS and CDR2 to FNYEAQ. The CDR3 spans 17 residues, from the cysteine through the phenylalanine. Here the CDR3 DNA is all that survives: 51 bases in frame from base 1. Between the V and J ends, shortened by 1 base and 2 bases respectively, the junction contains 15 bases. What this sample's treatment or condition label stands for: live attenuated yellow fever vaccine strain. PBMCs were isolated from peripheral blood using a standard Ficoll-Paque protocol. Dynabeads CD4 and CD8 positive selection kits were used to isolate CD4 and CD8 T-cell fractions. RNA was extracted with TriZol from bulk PBMCs, CD4 and CD8 fractions, and dextramer-positive and dextramer-negative fractions. This record belongs to a study of T cells after yellow fever vaccination (dated by TCRdb to the late 2010s). Regarding the study in general: The SMART-Seq v4 Ultra Low Input RNA kit was used to prepare libraries from fractions with low cell numbers. To follow T-cell clones before and after primary and booster YFV17D yellow fever vaccination, bulk TCR alpha and beta repertoires were sequenced over time. Blood samples were taken at several timepoints before and after primary and secondary immunization, and bulk PBMC replicates and cell subsets were isolated. Two healthy male donors, one aged 18 to 30 and one aged 30 to 40 years, made up the cohort.

Here is what the overall study found, with its caveats: Compared with the primary T-cell response, the secondary T-cell response was weaker but faster, peaking on day 5 rather than day 15. After the booster, most of the clones that had expanded following primary vaccination were detected again (almost 98% of CD4 and 85% to 90% of CD8), which suggests that memory was broadly maintained. Computational filtering was required because FACS-sorted repertoires could contain abundant contaminating clonotypes from the bulk population. Only a couple of donors were included in the study, so the extent to which the findings can be generalized is limited. A small share of clonotypes occurred in both CD4 and CD8 compartments, likely arising from convergent recombination.

The sample in question was CD8+ T cells sorted from PBMCs, obtained roughly 5 days after the first yellow fever vaccination. The chain is made from TRBV7-6 and TRBJ1-5; a weak D assignment points to TRBD1 (6 bases agree). The source of this sequence is a man aged 18 to 30 who received the YFV17D yellow fever vaccine. The nucleotide sequence is given as TGTGCCAGCAGCTTAGAACAGGGCAACGGGGGCAATCAGCCCCAGCATTTT. Its translation is CASSLEQGNGGNQPQHF.